These T cell receptor beta chains were read from a single sample in a study of blood T cell repertoires in COVID-19. The data were produced by immunoSEQ multiplex PCR, yet TCRdb's version contains in-frame clones alone and is incomplete. The sample consists of some 150,000 clones, about 90% of them appearing once. Sequencing was carried out using peripheral blood. All receptors come from a man in his fifties with acute or convalescent COVID-19. CDR3s include the opening cysteine and the closing phenylalanine or tryptophan. The order of the fields is clone size, J gene, V gene, D gene, CDR3 protein, CDR3 DNA. D genes are given only for firm matches. A clone size is listed for some rows: how often the clone was seen (once, few, many), or a class if it is expanded.

>.|TRBJ2-7|TRBV5-4|TRBD1
CASSSPGGQGSSNYEQYF
TGTGCCAGCAGCTCTCCGGGGGGACAGGGCTCCTCAAACTACGAGCAGTACTTC
>.|TRBJ1-4|TRBV27|.
CASSLGFGGTNEKLFF
TGTGCCAGCAGTTTAGGATTCGGGGGGACTAATGAAAAACTGTTTTTT
>.|TRBJ2-5|TRBV12-3/TRBV12-4|TRBD1
CASTPGQGETQYF
TGTGCCAGCACCCCCGGACAGGGAGAGACCCAGTACTTC
>.|TRBJ1-2|TRBV19|.
CASSANQDSRFYGYTF
TGTGCCAGTAGTGCCAACCAGGACAGCCGTTTCTATGGCTACACCTTC
>.|TRBJ2-2|TRBV11-2|TRBD1
CASQPKFGPTGTNTGELFF
TGTGCCAGCCAGCCCAAGTTTGGGCCGACAGGGACGAACACCGGGGAGCTGTTTTTT
>.|TRBJ2-1|TRBV11-2|TRBD2
CASSLLLAGVNEQFF
TGTGCCAGCAGCTTATTACTAGCGGGAGTCAATGAGCAGTTCTTC
>.|TRBJ1-2|TRBV2|.
CASSELTGYGYTF
TGTGCCAGCAGTGAACTCACCGGCTATGGCTACACCTTC
>once|TRBJ1-2|TRBV3-1/TRBV3-2|.
CASSQDQTPSGYTF
TGTGCCAGCAGCCAAGATCAGACACCATCTGGCTACACCTTC
>.|TRBJ1-5|TRBV5-1|TRBD1
CASSPDRAGENQPQHF
TGCGCCAGCAGCCCAGACAGGGCCGGCGAGAATCAGCCCCAGCATTTT
>.|TRBJ2-1|TRBV7-2|TRBD2
CASSLSSGSNEQFF
TGTGCCAGCAGCTTGAGTAGCGGGAGCAATGAGCAGTTCTTC
>.|TRBJ2-1|TRBV6-2/TRBV6-3|.
CASSLTFDEQFF
TGTGCCAGCAGTCTGACTTTCGATGAGCAGTTCTTC
>.|TRBJ2-5|TRBV15|.
CATSRVGGQETQYF
TGTGCCACCAGCAGAGTAGGGGGTCAAGAGACCCAGTACTTC
>.|TRBJ1-1|TRBV20-1|.
CSASRDRRSEAFF
TGCAGTGCTAGTCGAGATCGGAGAAGTGAAGCTTTCTTT
>.|TRBJ1-5|TRBV18|TRBD1
CASTKSGTATNQPQHF
TGTGCCAGCACGAAATCGGGGACAGCCACCAATCAGCCCCAGCATTTT
>once|TRBJ2-1|TRBV10-3|TRBD1
CAIREEHRGYNEQFF
TGTGCCATCCGCGAAGAACACAGGGGGTACAATGAGCAGTTCTTC
>once|TRBJ2-7|TRBV10-1|TRBD2
CASSHGGGREQYF
TGCGCCAGCAGCCACGGGGGGGGCCGCGAGCAGTACTTC
>.|TRBJ2-7|TRBV7-2|TRBD2
CASSISGRGSSYEQYF
TGTGCCAGCAGCATTAGCGGGAGGGGTAGCTCCTACGAGCAGTACTTC
>.|TRBJ2-7|TRBV5-1|TRBD1
CASSAVQGTHYEQYF
TGCGCCAGCAGCGCGGTACAGGGGACCCACTACGAGCAGTACTTC
>.|TRBJ1-1|TRBV5-1|TRBD1
CASRIQTGGTSTEAFF
TGCGCCAGCAGAATCCAGACAGGGGGCACGAGCACTGAAGCTTTCTTT
>.|TRBJ1-1|TRBV6-6|.
CASSNRQILVQAFF
TGTGCCAGCAGTAACAGACAGATCCTGGTTCAAGCTTTCTTT
>.|TRBJ2-4|TRBV19|TRBD1
CASSNSDRVKLYF
TGTGCCAGTAGTAACTCGGACAGGGTAAAGTTGTACTTC
>.|TRBJ2-6|TRBV13|TRBD1
CASSSTGRLSGANVLTF
TGTGCCAGCAGCTCGACAGGGCGCTTATCTGGGGCCAACGTCCTGACTTTC
>.|TRBJ2-5|TRBV7-2|.
CASSDNRRETQYF
TGTGCCAGCAGCGATAATCGGAGGGAGACCCAGTACTTC
>.|TRBJ1-5|TRBV19|.
CASSSHGNQPQHF
TGTGCCAGTAGTTCCCACGGGAATCAGCCCCAGCATTTT
>.|TRBJ1-2|TRBV5-1|TRBD1
CASSFEGANYGYTF
TGCGCCAGCAGCTTTGAGGGGGCCAACTATGGCTACACCTTC
>.|TRBJ1-1|TRBV29-1|.
CSVVRVGNTEAFF
TGCAGCGTTGTGAGGGTAGGGAACACTGAAGCTTTCTTT
>.|TRBJ2-3|TRBV6-5|TRBD2
CASIPGGSGADTQYF
TGTGCCAGCATCCCCGGGGGTAGCGGGGCAGATACGCAGTATTTT
>few|TRBJ1-6|TRBV27|.
CASSSPRKSLNSPLHF
TGTGCCAGCAGTTCCCCCAGGAAGAGCCTTAATTCACCCCTCCACTTT
>.|TRBJ1-5|TRBV18|.
CASSIGSGNQPQHF
TGTGCCAGCTCTATCGGTTCGGGCAATCAGCCCCAGCATTTT